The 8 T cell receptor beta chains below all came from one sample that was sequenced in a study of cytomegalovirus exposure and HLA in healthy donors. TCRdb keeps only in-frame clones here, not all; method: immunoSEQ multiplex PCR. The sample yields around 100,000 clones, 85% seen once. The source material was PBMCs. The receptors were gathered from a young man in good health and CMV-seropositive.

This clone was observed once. CDR3 loop: CASSSAGYGYTF. The CDR3 DNA is TGTGCCAGCAGTTCCGCCGGGTATGGCTACACCTTC. This rearrangement joins TRBV6-1 to TRBJ1-2; D call uncertain. The CDR3 is 12 amino acids. The V end lost 5 bases, the J end lost 5 bases, and 9 bases lay between the germline ends. Germline lookup yields CDR1 MNHNS and CDR2 SASEGT.

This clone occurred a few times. CDR3 region: CASSLSTPSYGYTF. The CDR3 coding sequence is TGTGCCAGCAGTTTATCCACTCCTTCCTATGGCTACACCTTC. The chain recombines TRBV28 with TRBJ1-2, with D unresolved. CDR3 length equals 14 residues. Germline CDR1 and CDR2: MDHEN and SYDVKM. V lost 1 base, J lost 4 bases, and 10 bases lay in between.

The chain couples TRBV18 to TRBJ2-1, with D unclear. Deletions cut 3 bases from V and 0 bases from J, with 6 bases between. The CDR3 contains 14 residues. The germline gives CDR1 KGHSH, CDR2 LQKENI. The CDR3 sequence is CASSPGGSYNEQFF. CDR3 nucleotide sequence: TGTGCCAGCTCACCCGGCGGCTCCTACAATGAGCAGTTCTTC.

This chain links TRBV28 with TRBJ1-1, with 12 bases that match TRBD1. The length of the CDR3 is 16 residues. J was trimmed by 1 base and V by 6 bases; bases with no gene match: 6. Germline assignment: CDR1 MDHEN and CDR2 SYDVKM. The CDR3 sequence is CASSSGTGGWNTEAFF. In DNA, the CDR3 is TGTGCCAGCAGCTCCGGGACAGGGGGCTGGAACACTGAAGCTTTCTTT.

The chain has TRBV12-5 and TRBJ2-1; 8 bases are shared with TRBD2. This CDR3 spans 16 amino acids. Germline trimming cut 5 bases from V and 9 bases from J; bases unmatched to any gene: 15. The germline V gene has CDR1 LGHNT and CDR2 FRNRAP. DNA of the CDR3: TGTGCTAGTGGTCGCGGACTAGCTGGTCTCGGGGGTGAGCAGTTCTTC. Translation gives CASGRGLAGLGGEQFF.

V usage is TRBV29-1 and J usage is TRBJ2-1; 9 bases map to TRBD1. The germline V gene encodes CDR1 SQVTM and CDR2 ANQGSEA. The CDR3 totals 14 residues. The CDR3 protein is CSASGQGRGDEQFF. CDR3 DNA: TGCAGTGCTTCCGGACAGGGGCGAGGAGATGAGCAGTTCTTC.

As DNA, the CDR3 is TGTGCCAGCAGCCCCCAGAGGGGACAAGGTGATGAGCAGTTCTTC. This gives the protein CASSPQRGQGDEQFF. V and J are TRBV7-9 and TRBJ2-1, with D perhaps matching TRBD1 (6 bases). The V and J ends lost 5 bases and 8 bases respectively, with 19 bases between them. The CDR3 length is 15 residues. Germline CDR1 reads SEHNR; CDR2 reads FQNEAQ (reference sequence).

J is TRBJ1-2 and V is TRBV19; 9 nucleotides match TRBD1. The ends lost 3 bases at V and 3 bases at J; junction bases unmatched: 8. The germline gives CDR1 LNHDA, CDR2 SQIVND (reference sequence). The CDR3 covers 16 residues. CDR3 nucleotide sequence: TGTGCCAGTAGTATCCCGGGACAGGGACCCTACTATGGCTACACCTTC. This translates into CASSIPGQGPYYGYTF.